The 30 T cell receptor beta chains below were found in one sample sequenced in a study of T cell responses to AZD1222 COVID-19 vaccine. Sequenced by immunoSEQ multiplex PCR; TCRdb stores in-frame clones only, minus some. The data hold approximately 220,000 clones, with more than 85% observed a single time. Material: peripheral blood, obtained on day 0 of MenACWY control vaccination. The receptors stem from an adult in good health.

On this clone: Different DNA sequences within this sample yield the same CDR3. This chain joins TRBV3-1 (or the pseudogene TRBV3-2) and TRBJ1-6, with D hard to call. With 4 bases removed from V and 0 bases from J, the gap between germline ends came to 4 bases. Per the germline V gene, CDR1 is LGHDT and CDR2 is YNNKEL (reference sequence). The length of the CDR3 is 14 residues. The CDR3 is CASSPSSYNSPLHF. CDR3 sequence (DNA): TGTGCCAGCAGCCCGAGCTCCTATAATTCACCCCTCCACTTT.

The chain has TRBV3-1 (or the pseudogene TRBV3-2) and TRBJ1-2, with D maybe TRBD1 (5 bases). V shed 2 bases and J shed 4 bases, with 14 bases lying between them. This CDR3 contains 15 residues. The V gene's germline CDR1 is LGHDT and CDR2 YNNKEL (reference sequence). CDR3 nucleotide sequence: TGTGCCAGCAGCCAATTAGCCGGCAGGGCCTATGGCTACACCTTC. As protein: CASSQLAGRAYGYTF.

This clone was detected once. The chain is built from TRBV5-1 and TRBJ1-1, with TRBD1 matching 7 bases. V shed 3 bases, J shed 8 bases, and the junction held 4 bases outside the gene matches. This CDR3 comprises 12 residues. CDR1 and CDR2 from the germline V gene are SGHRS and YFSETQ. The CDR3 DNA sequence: TGCGCCAGCAGCTCCCCGGGACAGGAAGCTTTCTTT. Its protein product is CASSSPGQEAFF.

The CDR3 DNA reads as TGCAGCGTTGAAGTTTCCCAGAACACTGAAGCTTTCTTT. Translating it yields CSVEVSQNTEAFF. The rearrangement joins TRBV29-1 to TRBJ1-1; D call uncertain. Trimming cost V 1 base and J 1 base, with 7 bases left between them. CDR3 length equals 13 residues. In germline, CDR1 is SQVTM, CDR2 ANQGSEA.

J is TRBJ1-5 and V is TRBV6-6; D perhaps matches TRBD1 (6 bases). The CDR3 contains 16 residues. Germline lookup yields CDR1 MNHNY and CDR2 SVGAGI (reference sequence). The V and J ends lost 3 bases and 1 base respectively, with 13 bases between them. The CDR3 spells CASSYPGENSNQPQHF. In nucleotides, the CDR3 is TGTGCCAGCAGTTATCCAGGGGAAAACAGCAATCAGCCCCAGCATTTT.

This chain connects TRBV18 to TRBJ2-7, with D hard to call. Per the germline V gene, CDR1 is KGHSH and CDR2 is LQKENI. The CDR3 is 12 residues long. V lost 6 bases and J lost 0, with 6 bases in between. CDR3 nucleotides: TGTGCCAGCTCCCTCAGCTCCTACGAGCAGTACTTC. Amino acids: CASSLSSYEQYF.

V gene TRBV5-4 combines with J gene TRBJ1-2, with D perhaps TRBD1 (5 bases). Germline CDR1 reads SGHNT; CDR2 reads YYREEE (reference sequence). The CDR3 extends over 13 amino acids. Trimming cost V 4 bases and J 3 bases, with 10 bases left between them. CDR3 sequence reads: CASSTGTDYGYTF. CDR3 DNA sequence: TGTGCCAGCAGCACCGGGACCGACTATGGCTACACCTTC.

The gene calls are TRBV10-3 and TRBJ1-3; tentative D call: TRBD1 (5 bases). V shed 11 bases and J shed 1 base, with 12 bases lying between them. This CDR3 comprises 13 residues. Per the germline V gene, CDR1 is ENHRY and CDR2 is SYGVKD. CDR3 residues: CAVGGISGNTIYF. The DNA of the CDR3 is TGTGCCGTCGGGGGAATTTCTGGAAACACCATATATTTT.

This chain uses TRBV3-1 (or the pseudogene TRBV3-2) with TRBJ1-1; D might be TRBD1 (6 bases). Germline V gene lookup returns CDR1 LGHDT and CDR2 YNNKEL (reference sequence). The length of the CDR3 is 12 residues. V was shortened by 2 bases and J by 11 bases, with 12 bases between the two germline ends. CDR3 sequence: CASSQRGSVAFF. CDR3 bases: TGTGCCAGCAGCCAAAGGGGGAGTGTTGCTTTCTTT.

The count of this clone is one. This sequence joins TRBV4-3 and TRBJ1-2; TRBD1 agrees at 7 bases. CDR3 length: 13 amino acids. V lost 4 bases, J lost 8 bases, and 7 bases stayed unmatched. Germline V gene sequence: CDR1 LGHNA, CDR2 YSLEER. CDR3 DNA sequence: TGCGCCAGCAGCCTCAAAGGGGGCCACGGCTACACCTTC. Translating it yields CASSLKGGHGYTF.

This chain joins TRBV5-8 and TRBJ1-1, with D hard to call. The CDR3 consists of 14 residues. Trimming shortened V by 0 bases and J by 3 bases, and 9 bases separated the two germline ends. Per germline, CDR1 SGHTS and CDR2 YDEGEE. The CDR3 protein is CASSLESLHTEAFF. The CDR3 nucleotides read TGTGCCAGCAGCTTGGAGTCCCTTCACACTGAAGCTTTCTTT.

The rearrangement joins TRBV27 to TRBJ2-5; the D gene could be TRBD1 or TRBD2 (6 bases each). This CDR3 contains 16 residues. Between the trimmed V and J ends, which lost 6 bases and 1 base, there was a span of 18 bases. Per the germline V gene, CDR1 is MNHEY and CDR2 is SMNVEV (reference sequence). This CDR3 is CASRFRGLGGQETQYF. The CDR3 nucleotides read TGTGCCAGCAGGTTCAGGGGACTCGGTGGCCAAGAGACCCAGTACTTC.

Written as DNA, the CDR3 is TGTGCCAGCAGCCAAGATACCCCGGACAGGGCTAGCTCCTATAATTCACCCCTCCACTTT. This translates into CASSQDTPDRASSYNSPLHF. The rearrangement joins TRBV4-2 to TRBJ1-6; 8 bases are a match to TRBD1. Germline CDR1 reads LGHNA; CDR2 reads YNFKEQ. V was clipped by 0 bases and J by 0 bases; unmatched bases: 10. The length of the CDR3 is 20 residues.

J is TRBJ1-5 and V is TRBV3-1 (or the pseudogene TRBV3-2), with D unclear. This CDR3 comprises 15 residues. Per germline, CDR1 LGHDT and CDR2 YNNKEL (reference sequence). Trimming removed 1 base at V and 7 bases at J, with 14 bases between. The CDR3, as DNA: TGTGCCAGCAGCCAAGTTCCGGGGTGGAACCAGCCCCAGCATTTT. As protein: CASSQVPGWNQPQHF.

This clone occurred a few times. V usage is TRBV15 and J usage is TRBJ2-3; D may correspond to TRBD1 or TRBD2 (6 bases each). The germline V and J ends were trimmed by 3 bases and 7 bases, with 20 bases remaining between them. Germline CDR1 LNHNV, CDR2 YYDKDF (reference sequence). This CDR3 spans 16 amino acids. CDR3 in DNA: TGTGCCACCAGCAGGGGCCGGGGGCACGTGGGAAATACGCAGTATTTT. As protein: CATSRGRGHVGNTQYF. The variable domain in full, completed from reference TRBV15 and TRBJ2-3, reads DAMVIQNPRYQVTQFGKPVTLSCSQTLNHNVMYWYQQKSSQAPKLLFHYYDKDFNNEADTPDNFQSRRPNTSFCFLDIRSPGLGDTAMYLCATSRGRGHVGNTQYFGPGTRLTVL.

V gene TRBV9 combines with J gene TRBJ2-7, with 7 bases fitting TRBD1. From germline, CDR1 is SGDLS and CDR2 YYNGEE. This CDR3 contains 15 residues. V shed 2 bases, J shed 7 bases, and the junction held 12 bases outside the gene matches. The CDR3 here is CASSVSPQGRSEQYF. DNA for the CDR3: TGTGCCAGCAGCGTGTCCCCACAGGGGCGGTCGGAGCAGTACTTC.

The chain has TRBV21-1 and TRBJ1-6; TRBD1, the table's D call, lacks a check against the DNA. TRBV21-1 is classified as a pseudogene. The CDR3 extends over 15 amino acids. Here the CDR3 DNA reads TGTGCCAGCAGATTACCACAGGTGGGGTATTCACCCCTCCACTTT. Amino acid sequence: CASRLPQVGYSPLHF.

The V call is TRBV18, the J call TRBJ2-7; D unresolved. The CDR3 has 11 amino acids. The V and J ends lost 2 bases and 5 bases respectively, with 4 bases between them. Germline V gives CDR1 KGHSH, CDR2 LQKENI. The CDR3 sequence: CASSPKNEQYF. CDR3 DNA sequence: TGTGCCAGCTCACCAAAAAACGAGCAGTACTTC.

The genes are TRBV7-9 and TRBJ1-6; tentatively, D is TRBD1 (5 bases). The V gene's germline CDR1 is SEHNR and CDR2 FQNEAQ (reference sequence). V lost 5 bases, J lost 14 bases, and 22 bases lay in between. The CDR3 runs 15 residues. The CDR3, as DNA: TGTGCCAGCAGCCGTCCAACAGGCCGCTTCTGGACCCTCCACTTT. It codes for CASSRPTGRFWTLHF.

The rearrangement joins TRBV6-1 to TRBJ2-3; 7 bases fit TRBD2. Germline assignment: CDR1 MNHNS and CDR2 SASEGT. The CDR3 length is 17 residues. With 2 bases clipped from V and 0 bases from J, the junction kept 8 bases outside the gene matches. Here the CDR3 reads CASSENLGGGSTDTQYF. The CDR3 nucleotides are TGTGCCAGCAGTGAAAACCTCGGGGGAGGGAGCACAGATACGCAGTATTTT.

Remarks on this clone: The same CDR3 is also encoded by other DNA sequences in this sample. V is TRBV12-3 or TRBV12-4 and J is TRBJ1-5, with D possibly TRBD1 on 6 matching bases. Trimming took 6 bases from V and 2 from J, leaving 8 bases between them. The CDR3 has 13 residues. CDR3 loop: CASSRQGNQPQHF. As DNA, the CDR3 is TGTGCCAGCAGCCGACAGGGCAATCAGCCCCAGCATTTT.

CDR3 loop: CASSWGQGNTEAFF. DNA of the CDR3: TGTGCCAGCAGTTGGGGACAGGGCAACACTGAAGCTTTCTTT. J is TRBJ1-1 and V is TRBV6-2 or TRBV6-3, with 9 bases matching TRBD1. This CDR3 contains 14 residues. Per the germline V gene, CDR1 is MNHEY and CDR2 is SVGEGT. Losses at the gene ends were 4 bases for V and 2 bases for J; bases not matched to a gene: 2.

In DNA, the CDR3 is TGCGCCAGCAGCCCGGGGACTAGCGGGGGGCTGATTCAAGAGACCCAGTACTTC. It yields the protein CASSPGTSGGLIQETQYF. The chain joins TRBV5-1 to TRBJ2-5; 15 bases align to TRBD2. The trim removed 4 bases at V and 2 bases at J, leaving 9 bases unmatched. This CDR3 has 18 amino acids. Looked up from germline, CDR1 is SGHRS and CDR2 is YFSETQ.

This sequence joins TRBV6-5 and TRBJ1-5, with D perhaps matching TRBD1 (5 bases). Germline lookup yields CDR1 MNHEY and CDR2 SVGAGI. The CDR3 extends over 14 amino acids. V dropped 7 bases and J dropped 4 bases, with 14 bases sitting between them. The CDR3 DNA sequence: TGTGCCAGCAACCCGGGGGGGGTAAATCAGCCCCAGCATTTT. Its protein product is CASNPGGVNQPQHF.

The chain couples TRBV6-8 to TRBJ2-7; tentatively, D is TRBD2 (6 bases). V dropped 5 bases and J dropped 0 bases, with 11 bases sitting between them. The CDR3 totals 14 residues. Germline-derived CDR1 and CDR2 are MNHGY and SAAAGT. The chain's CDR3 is CASSGDCNSYEQYF. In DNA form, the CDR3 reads TGTGCCAGCAGTGGGGACTGTAACTCCTACGAGCAGTACTTC.

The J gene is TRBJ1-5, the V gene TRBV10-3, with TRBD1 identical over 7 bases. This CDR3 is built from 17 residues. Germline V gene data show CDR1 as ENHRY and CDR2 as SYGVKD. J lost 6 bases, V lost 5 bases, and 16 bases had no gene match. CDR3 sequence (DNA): TGTGCCATCAGTAAGACAGGGTTCTCTCCCGCTGTTCAGCCCCAGCATTTT. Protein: CAISKTGFSPAVQPQHF.

The CDR3 protein is CASSPASGGAGEQFF. Written as DNA, the CDR3 is TGTGCCAGCAGTCCAGCTAGCGGGGGTGCAGGTGAGCAGTTCTTC. V gene TRBV28 combines with J gene TRBJ2-1, with TRBD2 matching over 10 bases. The CDR3 loop spans 15 amino acids. J was trimmed by 9 bases and V by 5 bases; bases with no gene match: 10. The germline CDR1 and CDR2 sequences are MDHEN and SYDVKM.

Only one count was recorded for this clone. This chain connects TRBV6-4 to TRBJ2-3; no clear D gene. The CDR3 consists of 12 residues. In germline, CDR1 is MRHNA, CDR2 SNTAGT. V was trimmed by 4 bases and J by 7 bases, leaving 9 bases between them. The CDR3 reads CASSGDGYTQYF. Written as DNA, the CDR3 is TGTGCCAGCAGTGGAGACGGCTATACGCAGTATTTT.

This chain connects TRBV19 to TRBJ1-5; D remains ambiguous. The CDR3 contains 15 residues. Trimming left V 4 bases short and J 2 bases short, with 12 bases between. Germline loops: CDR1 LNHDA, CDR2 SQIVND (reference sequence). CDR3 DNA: TGTGCCAGTAGTAGCTACGAAAGTGGCAATCAGCCCCAGCATTTT. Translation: CASSSYESGNQPQHF.

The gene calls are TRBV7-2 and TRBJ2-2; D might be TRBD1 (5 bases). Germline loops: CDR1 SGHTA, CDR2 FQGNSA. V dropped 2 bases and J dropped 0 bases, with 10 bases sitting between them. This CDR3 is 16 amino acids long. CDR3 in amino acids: CASSLTTVSNTGELFF. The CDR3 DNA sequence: TGTGCCAGCAGCTTAACGACAGTATCGAACACCGGGGAGCTGTTTTTT.